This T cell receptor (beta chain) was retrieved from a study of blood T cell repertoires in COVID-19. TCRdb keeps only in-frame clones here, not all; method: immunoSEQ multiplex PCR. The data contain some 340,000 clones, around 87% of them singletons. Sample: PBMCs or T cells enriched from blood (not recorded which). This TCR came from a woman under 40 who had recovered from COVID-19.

CDR3: CASSLVGGGAIHEQFF. In DNA form, the CDR3 reads TGTGCCAGCAGCTTAGTCGGCGGGGGGGCGATTCATGAGCAGTTCTTC. This chain uses TRBV7-2 with TRBJ2-1, with 9 bases that match TRBD2. Germline V gives CDR1 SGHTA, CDR2 FQGNSA. The CDR3 is 16 amino acids. V shed 1 base, J shed 8 bases, and the junction held 9 bases outside the gene matches.